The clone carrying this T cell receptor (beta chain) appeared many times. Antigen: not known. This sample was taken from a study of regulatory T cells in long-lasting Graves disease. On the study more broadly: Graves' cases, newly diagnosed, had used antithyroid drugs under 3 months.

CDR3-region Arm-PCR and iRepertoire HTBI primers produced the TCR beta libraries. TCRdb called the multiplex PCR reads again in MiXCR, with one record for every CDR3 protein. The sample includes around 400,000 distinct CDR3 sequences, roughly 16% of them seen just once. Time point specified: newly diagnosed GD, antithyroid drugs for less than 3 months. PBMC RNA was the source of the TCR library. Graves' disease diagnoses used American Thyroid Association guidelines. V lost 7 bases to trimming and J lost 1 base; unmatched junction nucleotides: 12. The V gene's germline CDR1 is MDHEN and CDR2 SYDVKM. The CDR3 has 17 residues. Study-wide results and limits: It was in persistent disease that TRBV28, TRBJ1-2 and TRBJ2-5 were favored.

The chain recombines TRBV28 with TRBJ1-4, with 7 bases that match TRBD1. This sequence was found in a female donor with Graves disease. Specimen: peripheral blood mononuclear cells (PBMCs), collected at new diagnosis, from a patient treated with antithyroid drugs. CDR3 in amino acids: CASTPDRWGETNEKLFF. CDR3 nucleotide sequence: TGTGCCAGCACCCCGGACAGGTGGGGCGAAACTAATGAAAAACTGTTTTTT. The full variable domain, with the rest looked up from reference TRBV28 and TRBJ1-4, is DVKVTQSSRYLVKRTGEKVFLECVQDMDHENMFWYRQDPGLGLRLIYFSYDVKMKEKGDIPEGYSVSREKKERFSLILESASTNQTSMYLCASTPDRWGETNEKLFFGSGTQLSVL.